This T cell receptor beta chain appears in the sequencing data of a study of blood T cells in healthy people across ages. Each donor had approximately 10 milliliters of peripheral blood drawn. RNA extraction gave at least 5.5 micrograms of total RNA per sample. The table lists this clonotype with a few counts. What it binds is unknown. The CDR3 consists of 15 residues. Germline V gene lookup returns CDR1 SEHNR and CDR2 FQNEAQ (reference sequence). J lost 8 bases, V lost 5 bases, and 13 bases had no gene match. A sample-barcoded 5' primer and a J-beta primer mix were used in a second PCR of roughly 7 to 11 cycles. TCRdb used MiXCR to reprocess the 5' RACE reads, holding one entry per CDR3 protein. This table has hundreds of thousands of distinct CDR3 sequences, roughly 60% appearing once. Broader study findings: Naive CD4+ cells and diversity were both higher in long-lived donors than in aged donors. Significant beta diversity loss was already apparent by age around 40, declining roughly linearly.

The genes are TRBV7-9 and TRBJ1-2, with 8 bases aligning to TRBD1. Sequenced: blood. The source of this sequence is a man aged 25-45 years in good health. The CDR3, as DNA: TGTGCCAGCAGCACAGGACAGGGAAGGGCGCGGGGCTACACCTTC. It codes for CASSTGQGRARGYTF.